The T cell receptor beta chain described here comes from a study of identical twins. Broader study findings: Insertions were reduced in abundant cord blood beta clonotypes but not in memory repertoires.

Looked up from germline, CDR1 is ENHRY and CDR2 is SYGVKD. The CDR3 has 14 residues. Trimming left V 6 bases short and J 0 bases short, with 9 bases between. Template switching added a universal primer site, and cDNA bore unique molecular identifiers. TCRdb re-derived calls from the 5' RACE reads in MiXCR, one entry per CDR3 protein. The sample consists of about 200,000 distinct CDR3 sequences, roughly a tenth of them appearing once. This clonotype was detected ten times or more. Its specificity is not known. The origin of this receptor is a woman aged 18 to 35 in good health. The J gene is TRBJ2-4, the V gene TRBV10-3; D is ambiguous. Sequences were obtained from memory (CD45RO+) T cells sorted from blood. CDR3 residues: CAIRTSLAKNIQYF. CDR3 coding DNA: TGTGCCATCAGGACCAGTCTAGCCAAAAACATTCAGTACTTC.